Detailed here is one T cell receptor (beta chain). This clonotype was counted a few times. What antigen it recognizes has not been identified. No much larger clone exists at a distance of one base, and base qualities are not known. The label giving this sample's time point can be read as: newly diagnosed GD, antithyroid drugs for less than 3 months. For both TCR sequencing and RNA sequencing, RNA was extracted from PBMCs using TRIzol. Graves' disease was diagnosed according to American Thyroid Association guidelines. Patients were recruited from an endocrinology department in Xi'an, China. From each patient, 7.5 to 10 milliliters of peripheral blood was collected into an EDTA anticoagulant tube. Ficoll Paque Plus density gradient separation was used to isolate PBMCs, and no further T cell sorting was done. RNA quality was checked with an Agilent 2100 Bioanalyzer and agarose gel, and concentration with a NanoDrop 2000.

These data come from a study of regulatory T cells in long-lasting Graves disease (dated by TCRdb to the early 2020s). Study-wide context: Newly diagnosed Graves' disease patients had taken antithyroid drugs for less than 3 months. A total of 33 samples underwent TCR sequencing, from 13 patients with persistent Graves' disease and 20 or so patients with newly diagnosed Graves' disease. The study took place in China and was registered as a clinical trial. Peripheral blood TCR sequencing and RNA sequencing compared persistent Graves' disease patients with newly diagnosed Graves' disease patients.

Paper-wide results and their limitations: Sequencing and analysis were restricted to the TCR beta chain. Compared with newly diagnosed patients, persistent Graves' disease patients had lower TCR Shannon entropy and fewer highly expanded clones, which suggests clonal expansion. Preferential use of TRBV28, TRBJ1-2 and TRBJ2-5 was observed in persistent disease, whereas TRBV20-1 and TRBJ2-1 were favored in newly diagnosed disease. Patients with persistent disease shared more public clonotypes (around 3,000) than newly diagnosed patients did (approximately 1,000). As a limitation, the authors acknowledged that the small sample size may reduce accuracy. The study examined only peripheral blood because the primary lesion, thyroid tissue, could not be accessed.

The library was generated by multiplex PCR. TCRdb lists the instrument as Illumina HiSeq 4000. TCR beta libraries were built with iRepertoire HTBI primers and Arm-PCR amplification of CDR3 regions. PCR products were gel purified before sequencing. Concerning the study's data processing: A total of 62 TRBV and under 15 TRBJ segments were identified across samples and were used for gene usage analysis of CDR3 amino acid clonotypes. Filtered high-quality paired reads were merged into contigs using COPE and FqMerger. Contigs were aligned with BLAST to IMGT TRBV, TRBD and TRBJ reference genes, and CDR3 was defined per IMGT. Any clonotype with a frequency above 0.1% was classified as a highly expanded clone. Shannon entropy was used to measure repertoire diversity, and the Gini coefficient was used to measure V-J evenness. Clonotypes shared by more than one individual were considered public. TCRdb reanalyzed the raw reads on its own, using fastp at Q25 for trimming and MiXCR for clone calling, and kept in-frame beta chains. Rows matching on CDR3 protein sequence are summarized as one entry with the most common DNA and genes. The V and J calls reflect TCRdb's pipeline rather than the authors' work. The sample has 400,000 to 500,000 distinct CDR3 sequences on record, 14% to 15% of them singletons. The biggest ten clones account for approximately 16% of the sample.

Including the terminal cysteine and phenylalanine, the CDR3 comprises 14 residues. The sequence is cut down to CDR3 DNA, 42 bases in frame from base 1. V is pared back by 2 bases and J by 0 bases, with 7 bases lying between the germline termini. Looking up the germline V gene yields CDR1 MNHEY and CDR2 SVGAGI. The same data also contributed to another study, on T cells in Graves' hyperthyroidism and ophthalmopathy. The second study's authors report: A patient counted as having stable Graves' hyperthyroidism if no progression to ophthalmopathy occurred over 18 months of follow-up. Hyperthyroidism patients were newly diagnosed, had a disease duration of under 2 months, and were aged 18 to 65 years. Exclusion was applied to patients with uncontrolled infections, other autoimmune diseases, pregnancy or lactation. Clinical symptoms, serum thyroxine and TRAb, thyroid ultrasound, and orbital computed tomography formed the basis for the diagnoses. The TCR CDR3 was subjected to a first round of RT-PCR using the HTBI primer set and the Qiagen OneStep RT-PCR kit. Most expanded thyroid clonotypes (frequency above 0.001) were also found in blood, which suggests that blood repertoires may mirror thyroid immune responses. Ophthalmopathy was separated from stable hyperthyroidism by a 13 V-J signature model, with 85% to 90% sensitivity and about 81% specificity obtained in cross-validation and 80%/75% obtained in testing. In validation, the model predicted progression to ophthalmopathy a median of about 6.5 months before onset, with approximately 68% sensitivity and roughly 79% specificity. TCR V-J signatures able to tell the groups apart were searched for in a discovery cohort of more than 90 patients, of whom fewer than 45 had Graves' ophthalmopathy and roughly 59 had stable Graves' hyperthyroidism. Prospective prediction of ophthalmopathy was tested in an independent validation cohort consisting of fewer than 20 hyperthyroidism patients and 17 patients who later progressed to ophthalmopathy. The approximately 90 discovery patients were divided at random into training and test sets in a 7:3 ratio. In over five Graves' hyperthyroidism patients, the study also compared T-cell repertoires from thyroid tissue with T-cell repertoires from blood. After blood sampling, hyperthyroidism patients were treated with methimazole at a starting dose of 30 mg daily, and ophthalmopathy patients were treated with high-dose intravenous methylprednisolone. Libraries were constructed in a second round of multiplex PCR, after which size selection and purification were performed. Libraries were sequenced paired-end with 100 bp reads on an Illumina HiSeq2000. Raw data were processed with SOAPnuke, discarding reads with adapters, uncalled bases, mean Phred below 15, or no exact constant-primer or identifier match. COPE v1.2.5 was used to merge the high-quality paired reads, and each unique nucleotide sequence was defined as a clonotype. MiTCR v1.1 was used to align clonotypes to the IMGT TRBV, TRBD and TRBJ reference segments. Analysis was restricted to V-J combinations with a frequency above 0.0001, which covered approximately 99% of repertoires. A TCS score was defined as the ratio between F50 (clonal expansion) and ExV (chaos), using BLOSUM62-based TCRdist between CDR3 peptides within each V-J. Welch's t-statistics and random forest reduced several hundred V-J features to about 13, which were used in a naive Bayes classifier (R e1071). No statistical method was used to set the sample size in advance, and investigators knew the group allocation. TCR Vbeta CDR3 sequencing of 120 to 150 peripheral blood samples (roughly 43 ophthalmopathy, over 70 hyperthyroidism and some 17 progressor patients) is reported in the paper.

The input for sequencing was peripheral blood mononuclear cells (PBMCs), taken at new diagnosis, from a patient treated with antithyroid drugs. The chain couples TRBV6-5 to TRBJ1-2; 5 matching bases give a weak D call of TRBD1. This clonotype originated in a woman younger than 45 with Graves disease. Donor details come from another sample of the same person, matched by shared clones. This receptor has the CDR3 CASSYRGPNYGYTF. The DNA sequence is as follows: TGTGCCAGCAGTTACAGGGGACCTAACTATGGCTACACCTTC.